Reported below is one TCR beta chain. Per the original methods: Amplifying reference gene primers gave estimates of nucleated cell counts. TCRdb's table, derived via immunoSEQ multiplex PCR, lists solely in-frame clones and lacks some. V and J calls and clone size come straight from that table; D and trimming were deduced from the DNA. The data hold some 190,000 clones, with around 84% observed a single time. Participants' own reports of clinical history determined their cohort assignment. These data come from a study of blood T cell repertoires in COVID-19. Turning to the study itself: The analysed material was cDNA or gDNA that came from T cells, B-cell-depleted T cells, or PBMCs.

The CDR3 spans 13 residues. Germline trimming cut 4 bases from V and 10 bases from J; bases unmatched to any gene: 7. From germline, CDR1 is SGHRS and CDR2 YFSETQ. This chain uses TRBV5-1 with TRBJ2-1, with 8 positions matching TRBD1. Source material: PBMCs or T cells enriched from blood (not recorded which). This TCR was recovered from a man between 25 and 39 years old with acute COVID-19. The CDR3 DNA reads TGCGCCAGCAGCACCGCAGGGGGCCGAGAGCAGTTCTTC. This codes for CASSTAGGREQFF.